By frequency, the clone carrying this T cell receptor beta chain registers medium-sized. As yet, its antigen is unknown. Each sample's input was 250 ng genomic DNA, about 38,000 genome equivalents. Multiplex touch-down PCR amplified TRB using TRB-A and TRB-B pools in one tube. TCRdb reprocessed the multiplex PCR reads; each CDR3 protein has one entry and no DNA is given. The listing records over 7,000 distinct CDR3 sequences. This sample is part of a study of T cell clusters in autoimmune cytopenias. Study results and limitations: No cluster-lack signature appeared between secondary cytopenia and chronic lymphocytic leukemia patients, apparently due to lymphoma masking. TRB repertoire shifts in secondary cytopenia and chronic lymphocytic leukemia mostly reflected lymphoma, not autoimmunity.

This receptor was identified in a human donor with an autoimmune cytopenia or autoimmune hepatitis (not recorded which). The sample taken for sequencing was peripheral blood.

CDR3 protein: CASGDSSYEQYF. The chain carries TRBV6-5 and TRBJ2-7; TCRdb designates TRBD1, a call that cannot be tested without DNA. Germline assignment: CDR1 MNHEY and CDR2 SVGAGI. This CDR3 spans 12 amino acids.